One sample yielded the 8 T cell receptor beta chains listed below, sequenced in a study of shared clonotypes between healthy human individuals (dated by TCRdb to 2019 to 2021). Library preparation employed the immunoSEQ multiplex PCR assay. TCRdb took over this immuneACCESS table, retaining in-frame rearrangements with V and J assigned. Such tables are incomplete; in checked studies, under half of the missing clones stem from an unresolved V gene, and the remainder is unexplained. The sample has over a million clones on record, 70% to 80% of them singletons. The ten largest clones add up to more than 0.55% of the sample. The sequencing sample was made of memory CD4+ T cells from PBMCs. The cell subset or site label for this specimen denotes: CD45RA-negative fraction. Source of these receptors: a man between 18 and 29 years old in good health. Some clones in this sample may be carry-over from other donors' samples.

The chain uses TRBV9 and TRBJ2-4; D call uncertain. Trimming stripped 3 bases from V and 6 bases from J, with 13 bases between. CDR1 is SGDLS and CDR2 is YYNGEE in the germline V gene. This CDR3 is 14 amino acids long. CDR3: CASSAQLGGNIQYF. CDR3 coding DNA: TGTGCCAGCAGCGCCCAACTGGGCGGAAACATTCAGTACTTC.

V and J are TRBV28 and TRBJ2-7; D not certain. V was shortened by 5 bases and J by 4 bases, with 6 bases between the two germline ends. This CDR3 has 11 residues. The germline gives CDR1 MDHEN, CDR2 SYDVKM. This chain's CDR3 is CASSVEYEQYF. The DNA of the CDR3 is TGTGCCAGCAGTGTCGAGTACGAGCAGTACTTC.

V gene TRBV5-1 combines with J gene TRBJ2-7, with D maybe TRBD1 (5 bases). CDR1 and CDR2 from the germline V gene are SGHRS and YFSETQ. The CDR3 runs 14 residues. V was shortened by 4 bases and J by 0 bases, with 11 bases between the two germline ends. For the CDR3, the DNA is TGCGCCAGCAGCCCAGAAGACAGCTCCTACGAGCAGTACTTC. It yields the protein CASSPEDSSYEQYF.

The J gene is TRBJ2-1, the V gene TRBV7-2; no definite D call. V lost 2 bases and J 5 bases, leaving 7 bases between the germline ends. This CDR3 contains 13 residues. Per germline, CDR1 SGHTA and CDR2 FQGNSA. CDR3: CASSLSLNNEQFF. The CDR3 DNA sequence: TGTGCCAGCAGCTTATCGCTTAACAATGAGCAGTTCTTC.

The CDR3 nucleotides read TGTGCCAGCAGCCAACGGGAGGGACGCAATGAGCAGTTCTTC. Protein: CASSQREGRNEQFF. V usage is TRBV4-2 and J usage is TRBJ2-1; TRBD2 aligns across 8 bases. Germline V gives CDR1 LGHNA, CDR2 YNFKEQ. The CDR3 contains 14 residues. Germline trimming cut 2 bases from V and 6 bases from J; bases unmatched to any gene: 3.

The chain carries TRBV10-3 and TRBJ1-5; 8 bases agree with TRBD1. The CDR3 runs to 15 residues. Germline values: CDR1 ENHRY, CDR2 SYGVKD. The junction had 16 bases not matched to a gene; V was cut back by 11 bases and J by 7 bases. The CDR3 sequence: CAAGQGRMGGQPQHF. The CDR3 DNA sequence: TGTGCCGCTGGACAGGGACGGATGGGGGGACAGCCCCAGCATTTT.

The V call is TRBV30, the J call TRBJ2-2, with D possibly being TRBD1 (5 bases). The CDR3 has 14 amino acids. In germline, CDR1 is GTSNPN, CDR2 SVGIG (reference sequence). V lost 5 bases to trimming and J lost 1 base, with 11 bases between them. This CDR3 reads CAWDLGQNTGELFF. In nucleotides, the CDR3 is TGTGCCTGGGACCTCGGACAGAACACCGGGGAGCTGTTTTTT.

This clone turned up a few times. This chain joins TRBV4-3 and TRBJ2-7; D may be TRBD2 (6 bases). Germline V gene data show CDR1 as LGHNA and CDR2 as YSLEER. V dropped 3 bases and J dropped 6 bases, with 21 bases sitting between them. The CDR3 has 16 residues. The CDR3 DNA is TGCGCCAGCAGCCAGGTACTATCGGGACTCCGGGCCGAGCAGTACTTC. It encodes CASSQVLSGLRAEQYF.